This T cell receptor beta chain originates from a study of blood T cells in healthy people across ages. A remark on this clonotype: Antigen specificity is unknown.

A second PCR, run for roughly 7 to 11 cycles, used a sample-barcoded 5' primer plus a J-beta primer mix. A tag from a template-switch adaptor with 12 random nucleotides marked each cDNA molecule. One entry per CDR3 protein results from TCRdb running MiXCR on the 5' RACE reads. The table lists roughly 800,000 distinct CDR3 sequences, 58% of them singletons. The CDR3 runs 16 residues. Losses at the gene ends were 3 bases for V and 9 bases for J; bases not matched to a gene: 13. Isolation of PBMCs gave at least 7 million cells per sample. Study-wide results and limits: Versus aged donors, long-lived donors had higher diversity and more naive CD4+ cells. PBMCs left unsorted prevented a conclusive naive versus antigen-experienced comparison.

The clonotype comes from a man aged 25 to 40 in good health. The material sequenced was blood. This rearrangement joins TRBV12-3 or TRBV12-4 to TRBJ1-4, with TRBD1 matching 7 bases. The CDR3 DNA reads as TGTGCCAGCAGTTTGGGGCCGACAGGGACCGGGCAAAAACTGTTTTTT. Amino acids: CASSLGPTGTGQKLFF.